This T cell receptor beta chain was found in a study of cytotoxic CD8 clonotypes in ibrutinib-treated CLL. Notes on the study in general: Clonality was higher at ibrutinib response and returned toward baseline at progression.

Profiling relied on immunoSEQ multiplex PCR, and the TCRdb table lists in-frame clones only, not all of them. This table has approximately 350,000 clones, about 61% appearing once. A few counts support this clone. The antigen is undetermined. CDR3 length: 14 amino acids. Germline V gene data show CDR1 as SGHKS and CDR2 as YYEKEE (reference sequence). The V end was cut by 1 base, the J end by 7 bases, with 15 bases between. The material sequenced was PBMCs, taken after 36 months of ibrutinib treatment. The sequence was collected from a human donor with chronic lymphocytic leukemia. The J gene is TRBJ2-7, the V gene TRBV5-5, with D unclear. The CDR3 nucleotides are TGTGCCAGCAGCTTGAGAATCGTTATAGGGGAGCAGTACTTC. Protein sequence: CASSLRIVIGEQYF.